This T cell receptor beta chain was recovered during a study of cytomegalovirus exposure and HLA in healthy donors. Study-level findings and limits: It was assumed in the presence/absence analyses that sequencing depth was roughly uniform across donors. An analysis done earlier found most TCR beta V segments productive about 90% or about 30% of the time.

A note on this clone: Its antigen is unknown.

The study ran its PCR with 60 Vbeta and 13 Jbeta primers. Profiled with immunoSEQ multiplex PCR; TCRdb holds only in-frame clones, not every one. The repertoire has tens of thousands of clones, around three quarters of them found once; the top ten carry approximately 7.6%. Trimming left V 2 bases short and J 0 bases short, with 8 bases between. Germline-derived CDR1 and CDR2 are MNHEY and SVGAGI. The CDR3 has 15 amino acids. The TCR sequence derives from a man under 40 in good health and CMV-seropositive. This sequence joins TRBV6-5 and TRBJ2-4; D ambiguous. Sequencing input: PBMCs. The CDR3 is CASSYTILAKNIQYF. The CDR3 DNA sequence: TGTGCCAGCAGTTACACGATACTAGCCAAAAACATTCAGTACTTC.